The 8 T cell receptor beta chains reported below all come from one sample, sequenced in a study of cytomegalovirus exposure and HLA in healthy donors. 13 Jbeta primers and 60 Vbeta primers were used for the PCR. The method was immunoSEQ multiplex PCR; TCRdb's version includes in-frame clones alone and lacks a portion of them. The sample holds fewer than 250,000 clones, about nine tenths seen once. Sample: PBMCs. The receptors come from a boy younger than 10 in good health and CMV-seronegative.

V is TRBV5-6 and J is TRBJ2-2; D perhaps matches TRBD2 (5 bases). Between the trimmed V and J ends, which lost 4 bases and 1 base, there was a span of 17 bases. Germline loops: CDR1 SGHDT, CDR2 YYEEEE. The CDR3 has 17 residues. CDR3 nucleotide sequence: TGTGCCAGCAGCCCCACGGCGGGTACCATGAACACCGGGGAGCTGTTTTTT. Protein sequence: CASSPTAGTMNTGELFF.

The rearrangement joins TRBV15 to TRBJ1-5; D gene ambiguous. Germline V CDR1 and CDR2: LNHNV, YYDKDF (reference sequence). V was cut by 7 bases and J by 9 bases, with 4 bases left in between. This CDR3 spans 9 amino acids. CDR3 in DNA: TGTGCCACCAAGAGGCCCCAGCATTTT. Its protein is CATKRPQHF.

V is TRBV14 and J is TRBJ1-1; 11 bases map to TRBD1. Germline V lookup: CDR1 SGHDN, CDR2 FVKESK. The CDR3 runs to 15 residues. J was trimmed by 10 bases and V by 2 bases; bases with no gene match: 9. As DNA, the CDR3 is TGTGCCAGCAGCCAACAGGGACAGGGGGTGAGGGGAGCTTTCTTT. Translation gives CASSQQGQGVRGAFF.

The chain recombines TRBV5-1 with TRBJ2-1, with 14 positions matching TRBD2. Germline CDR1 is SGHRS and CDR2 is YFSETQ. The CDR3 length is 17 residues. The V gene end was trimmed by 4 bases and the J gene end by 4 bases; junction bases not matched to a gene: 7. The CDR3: CASSIGLAGGLYNEQFF. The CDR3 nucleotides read TGCGCCAGCAGCATCGGACTAGCGGGAGGCTTATACAATGAGCAGTTCTTC.

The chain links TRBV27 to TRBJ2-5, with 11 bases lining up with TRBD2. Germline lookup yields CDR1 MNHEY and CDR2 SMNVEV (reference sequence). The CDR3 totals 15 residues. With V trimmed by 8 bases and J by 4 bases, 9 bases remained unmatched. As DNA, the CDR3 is TGTGCCAGCTCTGTAGCGGGAGGGCCGGGAGAGACCCAGTACTTC. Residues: CASSVAGGPGETQYF.

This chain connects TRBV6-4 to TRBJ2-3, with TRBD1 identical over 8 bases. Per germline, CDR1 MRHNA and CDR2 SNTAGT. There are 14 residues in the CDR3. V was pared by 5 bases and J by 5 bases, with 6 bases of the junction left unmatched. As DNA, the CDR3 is TGTGCCAGCAGTACAGGGGGTCGGAAAGATACGCAGTATTTT. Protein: CASSTGGRKDTQYF.

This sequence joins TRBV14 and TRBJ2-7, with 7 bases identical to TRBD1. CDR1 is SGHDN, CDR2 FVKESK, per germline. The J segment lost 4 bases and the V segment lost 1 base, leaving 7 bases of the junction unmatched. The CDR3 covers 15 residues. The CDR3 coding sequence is TGTGCCAGCAGCCAAGGAAACAGGGGATATTACGAGCAGTACTTC. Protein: CASSQGNRGYYEQYF.

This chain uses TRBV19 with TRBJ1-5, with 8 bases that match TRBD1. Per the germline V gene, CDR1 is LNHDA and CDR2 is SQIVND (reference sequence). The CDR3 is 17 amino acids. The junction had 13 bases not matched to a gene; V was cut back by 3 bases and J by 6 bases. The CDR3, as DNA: TGTGCCAGTAGTATCGTGAGGGGGGAAGACAGGGGTCAGCCCCAGCATTTT. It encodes CASSIVRGEDRGQPQHF.